These 20 T cell receptor beta chains were sequenced from one sample in a study of T cells after yellow fever vaccination. TCRdb reprocessed the 5' RACE reads with MiXCR, giving one entry per CDR3 protein. Altogether about 320,000 distinct CDR3 sequences are present, around a tenth being singletons, with the ten largest covering 3% to 3.5%. Material: CD4+ T cells sorted from PBMCs, obtained 45 days after the yellow fever booster vaccination. These receptors came from a man aged 18 to 30 who received the YFV17D yellow fever vaccine.

The rearrangement uses TRBV29-1 and TRBJ2-5; perhaps TRBD1 as D (6 bases). Deletions cut 6 bases from V and 3 bases from J, with 14 bases between. CDR1 and CDR2 from the germline V gene are SQVTM and ANQGSEA. The CDR3 has 13 residues. The CDR3: CSVRSQGKETQYF. The CDR3 nucleotides read TGCAGCGTGCGAAGCCAGGGGAAAGAGACCCAGTACTTC.

J is TRBJ2-5 and V is TRBV2; 8 bases line up with TRBD2. The CDR3 contains 14 residues. Germline trimming cut 6 bases from V and 1 base from J; bases unmatched to any gene: 4. The germline gives CDR1 SNHLY, CDR2 FYNNEI. The CDR3 DNA sequence: TGTGCCAGCAGCGTGAGCGGGAGCCAAGAGACCCAGTACTTC. Protein product: CASSVSGSQETQYF.

This clonotype has more than one count but fewer than ten. The chain couples TRBV2 to TRBJ1-3; tentative D call: TRBD1 (5 bases). The V end was cut by 4 bases, the J end by 4 bases, with 17 bases between. Germline loops: CDR1 SNHLY, CDR2 FYNNEI. CDR3 length equals 16 residues. Here the CDR3 DNA reads TGTGCCAGCAGTGGGGGACTTGGGGGGAAAGGAAACACCATATATTTT. Translated, it gives CASSGGLGGKGNTIYF.

The genes are TRBV11-2 and TRBJ2-5; 9 bases match TRBD2. Germline trimming cut 5 bases from V and 4 bases from J; bases unmatched to any gene: 14. The CDR3 loop spans 17 amino acids. From germline, CDR1 is SGHAT and CDR2 FQNNGV. The DNA for the CDR3 is TGTGCCAGCAGCACTGGAGCCGCGGGGGGGCTCAGAGAGACCCAGTACTTC. Its translation: CASSTGAAGGLRETQYF.

This clonotype has a handful of counts. This chain connects TRBV28 to TRBJ1-5; D ambiguous. Looked up from germline, CDR1 is MDHEN and CDR2 is SYDVKM. Trimming removed 3 bases from V and 4 bases from J, with 13 bases in between. The CDR3 spans 15 residues. CDR3 sequence (DNA): TGTGCCAGCAGTTTCCTAAACCGGGTGAATCAGCCCCAGCATTTT. This encodes CASSFLNRVNQPQHF.

The genes are TRBV18 and TRBJ1-5, with a possible D match to TRBD1 (6 bases). Germline V gives CDR1 KGHSH, CDR2 LQKENI. V was shortened by 4 bases and J by 0 bases, with 16 bases between the two germline ends. The length of the CDR3 is 17 residues. CDR3 in DNA: TGTGCCAGCTCACAAGAGGGGGGGGCCAGTAGCAATCAGCCCCAGCATTTT. Translation gives CASSQEGGASSNQPQHF.

This clonotype turned up a few times. The chain recombines TRBV6-2 or TRBV6-3 with TRBJ1-5; 7 nucleotides match TRBD1. Germline CDR1 MNHEY, CDR2 SVGEGT. Losses at the gene ends were 6 bases for V and 10 bases for J; bases not matched to a gene: 12. This CDR3 is built from 14 residues. The CDR3 protein is CASSSNRGAGPQHF. The DNA of the CDR3 is TGTGCCAGCAGCTCCAACAGGGGCGCGGGCCCCCAGCATTTT.

Only a few counts were recorded for this clonotype. J is TRBJ2-6 and V is TRBV19, with 10 nucleotides matching TRBD1. CDR1 is LNHDA, CDR2 SQIVND, per germline (reference sequence). The CDR3 runs 17 residues. V was clipped by 6 bases and J by 0 bases; unmatched bases: 5. This CDR3 is CASRRDRGPSGANVLTF. Here the CDR3 DNA reads TGTGCCAGTAGGAGGGACAGGGGACCCTCTGGGGCCAACGTCCTGACTTTC.

This clonotype occurred a few times. The chain is built from TRBV7-7 and TRBJ2-5, with D possibly matching TRBD2 (5 bases). Per germline, CDR1 SSHAT and CDR2 FNYEAQ (reference sequence). Trimming shortened V by 4 bases and J by 1 base, and 10 bases separated the two germline ends. The CDR3 length is 14 residues. The CDR3 loop is CASSWRTGQETQYF. CDR3 coding DNA: TGTGCCAGCAGCTGGCGGACTGGCCAAGAGACCCAGTACTTC.

This chain connects TRBV7-2 to TRBJ2-3; 10 positions agree with TRBD2. This CDR3 region has 16 residues. Germline lookup yields CDR1 SGHTA and CDR2 FQGNSA. V lost 5 bases and J lost 6; bases outside the gene matches: 11. This CDR3 is CASSPLGSGGADTQYF. CDR3 coding DNA: TGTGCCAGCAGCCCCCTCGGGAGCGGGGGGGCGGATACGCAGTATTTT.

This clonotype was seen a few times. The chain joins TRBV2 to TRBJ2-1; D perhaps matches TRBD2 (5 bases). This CDR3 comprises 12 residues. Trimming removed 5 bases at V and 5 bases at J, with 7 bases between. Germline V lookup: CDR1 SNHLY, CDR2 FYNNEI. Written as DNA, the CDR3 is TGTGCCAGCAGTTACGGGAACAATGAGCAGTTCTTC. Amino acid sequence: CASSYGNNEQFF.

The genes are TRBV5-6 and TRBJ1-4; 7 nucleotides match TRBD1. The V gene end was trimmed by 4 bases and the J gene end by 8 bases; junction bases not matched to a gene: 8. Germline lookup yields CDR1 SGHDT and CDR2 YYEEEE. The CDR3 is made up of 14 amino acids. The CDR3 nucleotides are TGTGCCAGCAGCGACAGGGTTTTCGACGAAAAACTGTTTTTT. As protein: CASSDRVFDEKLFF.

The gene calls are TRBV19 and TRBJ2-7, with D maybe TRBD2 (5 bases). The V gene lost 4 bases and the J gene lost 1 base, with 11 bases spanning the gap. This CDR3 has 14 amino acids. Germline CDR1 is LNHDA and CDR2 is SQIVND (reference sequence). CDR3 sequence reads: CASSRGLESYEQYF. CDR3 coding DNA: TGTGCCAGTAGTAGAGGGTTGGAGTCCTACGAGCAGTACTTC. Drawing the rest from reference TRBV19 and TRBJ2-7, the complete variable domain is DGGITQSPKYLFRKEGQNVTLSCEQNLNHDAMYWYRQDPGQGLRLIYYSQIVNDFQKGDIAEGYSVSREKKESFPLTVTSAQKNPTAFYLCASSRGLESYEQYFGPGTRLTVT.

The rearrangement links TRBV2 to TRBJ2-7; 8 bases align to TRBD1. This CDR3 is built from 13 residues. The germline gives CDR1 SNHLY, CDR2 FYNNEI. The V gene end was trimmed by 3 bases and the J gene end by 5 bases; junction bases not matched to a gene: 3. CDR3 DNA sequence: TGTGCCAGCAGTGATACGGACAGGGACGAGCAGTACGTC. It specifies CASSDTDRDEQYV.

In its sample, this clonotype was seen a few times. V and J are TRBV6-2 or TRBV6-3 and TRBJ1-2, with D unresolved. Germline loops: CDR1 MNHEY, CDR2 SVGEGT. The ends were cut back, 2 bases at V and 2 bases at J, with 9 bases in the middle. The CDR3 totals 14 residues. Written as DNA, the CDR3 is TGTGCCAGCAGTTACGGGCATTTAAACTATGGCTACACCTTC. Translated: CASSYGHLNYGYTF.

The chain recombines TRBV7-2 with TRBJ1-1, with unresolved D. The V and J ends lost 1 base and 0 bases respectively, with 12 bases between them. This CDR3 is built from 16 residues. The germline gives CDR1 SGHTA, CDR2 FQGNSA. CDR3 protein: CASSLVGWAMNTEAFF. Written as DNA, the CDR3 is TGTGCCAGCAGCTTAGTAGGCTGGGCCATGAACACTGAAGCTTTCTTT.

This clonotype came up a few times. Here the CDR3 DNA reads TGCGCCAGCAGCCTACAGGGGAATACAGCAGATACGCAGTATTTT. Translated: CASSLQGNTADTQYF. V is TRBV4-3 and J is TRBJ2-3, with 7 bases identical to TRBD1. In germline, CDR1 is LGHNA, CDR2 YSLEER. The CDR3 has 15 residues. Unmatched junction bases numbered 8, after V lost 4 bases and J lost 4 bases.

This clonotype has more than one count but fewer than ten. This chain joins TRBV7-2 and TRBJ2-2, with TRBD1 matching over 7 bases. CDR1 is SGHTA and CDR2 is FQGNSA in the germline V gene. The CDR3 is 14 residues long. V shed 4 bases and J 4 bases; nucleotides not matched to a gene: 3. The CDR3 loop is CASSYRGGTGELFF. The CDR3 DNA follows: TGTGCCAGCAGCTACAGGGGTGGCACCGGGGAGCTGTTTTTT.

The chain carries TRBV20-1 and TRBJ2-3; 9 nucleotides agree with TRBD2. Per the germline V gene, CDR1 is DFQATT and CDR2 is SNEGSKA (reference sequence). CDR3 length: 15 residues. J gave up 5 bases and V 3 bases, and 9 bases lay outside the gene matches. Written as DNA, the CDR3 is TGCAGTGCTAGGCGGGGGGGCCGTTCTATAGATACGCAGTATTTT. Protein: CSARRGGRSIDTQYF.

This sequence joins TRBV7-9 and TRBJ1-6; no firm D call. The germline CDR1 and CDR2 sequences are SEHNR and FQNEAQ (reference sequence). CDR3 size: 14 residues. V was clipped by 5 bases and J by 5 bases, with 10 bases between them. The CDR3 region is CASSPRRDNSPLHF. CDR3 nucleotides: TGTGCCAGCAGCCCCCGAAGGGATAATTCACCCCTCCACTTT.